These T cell receptor beta chains were read from a single sample in a study of memory CD4+ T cells and cytomegalovirus serostatus. Profiled with immunoSEQ multiplex PCR; TCRdb holds only in-frame clones, not every one. The sample includes roughly 28,000 clones, 76% of them seen just once. The sequenced sample consisted of memory CD4+ T cells from blood. The receptor set was obtained from an adult in good health and CMV-seronegative. CDR3s include the opening cysteine and the closing phenylalanine or tryptophan. A D gene is named only where the DNA matches it firmly. Size tells how often a clone was seen (once, few, many) or the class of an expanded clone, and some rows leave it out.

d_call clone_size j_call v_call cdr3_nt cdr3_aa
- - TRBJ2-5 TRBV5-1 TGCGCCAGCAGCACGGGGGAGCAAGAGACCCAGTACTTC CASSTGEQETQYF
- few TRBJ1-5 TRBV27 TGTGCCAGCAGTTTCTCAGGGAGGAGCAATCAGCCCCAGCATTTT CASSFSGRSNQPQHF
TRBD1 once TRBJ2-1 TRBV27 TGTGCCAGCAGTCCCTCCGGGACAGGGAACTACAATGAGCAGTTCTTC CASSPSGTGNYNEQFF
TRBD2 - TRBJ2-1 TRBV11-3 TGTGCCAGCAGCTTAGACCAAGGGGGGACTAGCGCCGGCAATGAGCAGTTCTTC CASSLDQGGTSAGNEQFF
- - TRBJ1-5 TRBV9 TGTGCCAGCAGCGTAGCGGGGGACGGGCCGCCCCAGCATTTT CASSVAGDGPPQHF
- - TRBJ1-2 TRBV30 TGTGCCTGGAGTCGGGACCCGGGGTATGGCTACACCTTC CAWSRDPGYGYTF
- - TRBJ2-4 TRBV6-5 TGTGCCAGCAGTTCGGGGGGCCCCGGAGGTGGAAACATTCAGTACTTC CASSSGGPGGGNIQYF
- - TRBJ2-2 TRBV6-6 TGTGCCAGCAGTTACTCATCAGTAATAGCCGGGGAGCTGTTTTTT CASSYSSVIAGELFF
- few TRBJ2-2 TRBV18 TGTGCCAGCTCACCAAGCCAGCGAACGAACACCGGGGAGCTGTTTTTT CASSPSQRTNTGELFF
TRBD1 - TRBJ2-1 TRBV6-6 TGTGCCAGCAGTCCCCCGGGACAGGGATTGAATGAGCAGTTCTTC CASSPPGQGLNEQFF
- few TRBJ1-2 TRBV30 TGTGCCTGGCTGATTCGCGGTGGCTACACCTTC CAWLIRGGYTF
- - TRBJ1-1 TRBV11-3 TGTGCCAGCAGCCTTATTCAAAAGGGGGGGAACACTGAAGCTTTCTTT CASSLIQKGGNTEAFF
TRBD2 once TRBJ2-1 TRBV5-1 TGCGCCAGCAGCCTCTTGACTAGCGGGGGGGGAAATGAGCAGTTCTTC CASSLLTSGGGNEQFF
- - TRBJ1-6 TRBV6-5 TGTGCCAGCAGTTACCGCCGGAGCGAATTCCTCCACTTT CASSYRRSEFLHF
TRBD2 - TRBJ2-7 TRBV5-8 TGTGCCAGCAGCCCAGTTTTGACTAGCAACTACGAGCAGTACTTC CASSPVLTSNYEQYF
- - TRBJ2-5 TRBV9 TGTGCCAGCAGCGTAAGGGCGCAAGAGACCCAGTACTTC CASSVRAQETQYF
- - TRBJ1-1 TRBV19 TGTGCCAGTAGTATTCGAACACGAGGGGGACAAGCCACTGAAGCTTTCTTT CASSIRTRGGQATEAFF
- - TRBJ2-1 TRBV11-2 TGTGCCAGCACCGGGAGAAGTTCCTACAATGAGCAGTTCTTC CASTGRSSYNEQFF
- - TRBJ1-3 TRBV18 TGTGCCAGCTCACGGGACACAAGCTCTGGAAACACCATATATTTT CASSRDTSSGNTIYF
- - TRBJ1-3 TRBV21-1 TGTGCCAGCAGCAAGACAGGAATTCGGAACACCATATATTTT CASSKTGIRNTIYF
- - TRBJ2-1 TRBV19 TGTGCCAGTAGTATAGATACCGCTCTAGCGACTAAGCAGTTCTTC CASSIDTALATKQFF
- - TRBJ2-1 TRBV2 TGTGCCAGCAGGGAACCAGGGTCTGGTCCCTACAATGAGCAGTTCTTC CASREPGSGPYNEQFF
- once TRBJ1-1 TRBV4-1 TGCGCCAGCAGCCAAGACAGTTACACTGAAGCTTTCTTT CASSQDSYTEAFF
- - TRBJ2-7 TRBV5-4 TGTGCCAGCAGCCGCACAGGGTCCCTCTCCTACGAGCAGTACTTC CASSRTGSLSYEQYF
- few TRBJ2-7 TRBV5-4 TGTGCCAGCAGCCGACGGGAAACCTACGAGCAGTACTTC CASSRRETYEQYF
TRBD2 - TRBJ2-7 TRBV7-2 TGTGCCAGCAGCTTTAGCGGGGGACTCGGCGAGCAGTACTTC CASSFSGGLGEQYF
TRBD2 - TRBJ2-1 TRBV2 TGTGCCAGCAGTGAAGACCCCCTAGCGGGAGTAGACGAGCAGTTCTTC CASSEDPLAGVDEQFF
- once TRBJ1-5 TRBV29-1 TGCAGCGTTGGGGGGCAGGAAAATCAGCCCCAGCATTTT CSVGGQENQPQHF
TRBD2 - TRBJ2-5 TRBV5-1 TGCGCCAGCAGCTTGGGAGGCCCGGGACTAAAACAAGAGACCCAGTACTTC CASSLGGPGLKQETQYF
- - TRBJ1-2 TRBV30 TGTGCCTGGAGTCTGCAGGCAAACTATGGCTACACCTTC CAWSLQANYGYTF
TRBD2 - TRBJ2-1 TRBV7-3 TGTGCCAGCAGCCCAAAGCGGGGCCTCGGTTTAGGTGAGCAGTTCTTC CASSPKRGLGLGEQFF
- once TRBJ1-6 TRBV5-4 TGTGCCAGCAGCTTGGCCTTAGGCGATTCACCCCTCCACTTT CASSLALGDSPLHF
TRBD2 - TRBJ2-3 TRBV19 TGTGCCAGTAGTATGGGAGGGTTCACAGATACGCAGTATTTT CASSMGGFTDTQYF
TRBD1 - TRBJ1-6 TRBV7-2 TGTGCCAGCAGCTTAGCGTCGACAGGGGCGAGTTCACCCCTCCACTTT CASSLASTGASSPLHF
TRBD1 - TRBJ1-4 TRBV5-1 TGCGCCAGCAGCTTGGGGGACAGCCTGAATGAAAAACTGTTTTTT CASSLGDSLNEKLFF
TRBD1 - TRBJ2-7 TRBV18 TGTGCCAGCTCACCACCGGGACAGGGCACCTACGAGCAGTACTTC CASSPPGQGTYEQYF
TRBD2 few TRBJ2-1 TRBV4-3 TGCGCCAGCAGCCAAGTAGCGGGAGCCCCAACAATCTACAATGAGCAGTTCTTC CASSQVAGAPTIYNEQFF
- - TRBJ2-5 TRBV7-2 TGTGCCAGCAGCTTAGGCGTAAAAGAGACCCAGTACTTC CASSLGVKETQYF
TRBD2 - TRBJ2-7 TRBV27 TGTGCCAGCAGTTTAGGTAGCGGGGGGTTCTACGAGCAGTACTTC CASSLGSGGFYEQYF
TRBD2 once TRBJ2-5 TRBV6-1 TGTGCCAGCCTTAGCGGGGGGGCCCTGGAGACCCAGTACTTC CASLSGGALETQYF
- - TRBJ1-3 TRBV2 TGTGCCAGCAGTGGCAGCGTTCGGAACACCATATATTTT CASSGSVRNTIYF
TRBD1 once TRBJ1-2 TRBV11-3 TGTGCCAGCAGCCACGGGACAGGGGGATATGGCTACACCTTC CASSHGTGGYGYTF
TRBD2 - TRBJ2-7 TRBV29-1 TGCAGCGTGGGTCCCGGGGGGAGCGAGCAGTACTTC CSVGPGGSEQYF
TRBD1 - TRBJ1-2 TRBV6-5 TGTGCCAGCAGTTACTCAAGGACAGGGGGCGGCTATGGCTACACCTTC CASSYSRTGGGYGYTF
- medium-sized TRBJ1-1 TRBV5-1 TGCGCCAGCAGCCTGGGGACATTCGGGGCGAACACTGAAGCTTTCTTT CASSLGTFGANTEAFF
TRBD1 medium-sized TRBJ1-2 TRBV19 TGTGCCAGTAGTAGCGGACAGGGGGGATATGGCTACACCTTC CASSSGQGGYGYTF
- - TRBJ2-5 TRBV7-2 TGTGCCAGCAGCTACCAGGGAGAAGAGACCCAGTACTTC CASSYQGEETQYF
TRBD1 - TRBJ1-2 TRBV27 TGTGCCAGCAGTCCAAACGGGGACAGCTATGGCTACACCTTC CASSPNGDSYGYTF
TRBD2 - TRBJ2-5 TRBV7-8 TGTGCCAGCAGCTTGCGGGGGGAGACCCAGTACTTC CASSLRGETQYF
- - TRBJ1-5 TRBV6-5 TGTGCCAGCAGTTACTCGACCCTCGGGGGCCATCAGCCCCAGCATTTT CASSYSTLGGHQPQHF
TRBD1 - TRBJ1-1 TRBV7-9 TGTGCCAGCACCTCGAGGACAGGCGGAACGAACACTGAAGCTTTCTTT CASTSRTGGTNTEAFF
TRBD1 - TRBJ1-2 TRBV5-1 TGCGCCAGCAGCTCCAATCCCGGGACAGGGACAACTTTCTATGGCTACACCTTC CASSSNPGTGTTFYGYTF
- medium-sized TRBJ1-4 TRBV7-2 TGTGCCAGCAGCTTAGCGCGACTCCCCAATGAAAAACTGTTTTTT CASSLARLPNEKLFF
TRBD1 - TRBJ2-7 TRBV7-2 TGTGCCAGCAGCTTAGGAGGAACAGGGGCCGAGCAGTACTTC CASSLGGTGAEQYF
- - TRBJ1-1 TRBV7-9 TGTGCCAGCAGCACACAGGGAGACACTGAAGCTTTCTTT CASSTQGDTEAFF
- - TRBJ2-7 TRBV5-5 TGTGCCAGCAGCTCTGGAGGCAACTCCTACGAGCAGTACTTC CASSSGGNSYEQYF
TRBD1 - TRBJ2-2 TRBV7-2 TGTGCCAGCAGCCGACAGGGTCGAGATGACGGGGAGCTGTTTTTT CASSRQGRDDGELFF
- - TRBJ1-2 TRBV4-3 TGCGCCAGCAGCCAAGACCGACAGCCGTACTATGGCTACACCTTC CASSQDRQPYYGYTF
TRBD1 - TRBJ1-4 TRBV9 TGTGCCAGCAGCCCGGGACAGGGTGATGAAAAACTGTTTTTT CASSPGQGDEKLFF
- once TRBJ2-1 TRBV18 TGTGCCAGCTCACCCGAGGTACTTCGTGCCTCCTACAATGAGCAGTTCTTC CASSPEVLRASYNEQFF